This T cell receptor beta chain appears in the sequencing data of a study of blood T cells in healthy people across ages. Overall study findings and caveats: Among T cells, TCR beta diversity per million cells dropped roughly linearly as age rose. Long-lived and aged donors differed, with more naive CD4+ cells and higher diversity in the long-lived.

A second PCR, run for 7 to 11 cycles, used a sample-barcoded 5' primer plus a J-beta primer mix. TCRdb reprocessed the 5' RACE reads with MiXCR, giving one entry per CDR3 protein. The table includes about 1.8 million distinct CDR3 sequences, less than 50% detected once. Notes on this clonotype: Its specificity is not known. One junction end disagrees with the germline gene, perhaps due to a read error.

The source is a woman in her forties in good health. The specimen sequenced was blood.

The CDR3 sequence: CASSAWTGVRETQYF. The CDR3 nucleotides are TGTGCTAGCAGCGCTTGGACAGGGGTGAGAGAGACCCAGTACTTC. The chain combines TRBV7-7 with TRBJ2-5; 9 bases match TRBD1. CDR1 and CDR2 from the germline V gene are SSHAT and FNYEAQ (reference sequence). This CDR3 comprises 15 residues.